This T cell receptor beta chain was profiled in a study of human T cells and chemical hapten exposure. The authors extracted total RNA from unfractionated whole blood. TCRdb redid the calling of the 5' RACE reads with MiXCR, one entry per CDR3 protein. Counted here are 110,000 or so distinct CDR3 sequences, approximately 20% occurring once; the ten biggest clones make up about 3%. Germline-derived CDR1 and CDR2 are SGHAT and FQNNGV. The CDR3 runs 15 residues. J lost 7 bases, V lost 5 bases, and 9 bases had no gene match. This clonotype originated in a human donor in good health. The chain is built from TRBV11-2 and TRBJ2-2; 8 bases align to TRBD1. The CDR3 sequence: CASSQARGRSGELFF. Written as DNA, the CDR3 is TGTGCCAGCAGCCAAGCCAGGGGGCGTAGCGGGGAGCTGTTTTTT.